Detailed here is one T cell receptor (beta chain). Its antigen is still unknown. The V gene's germline CDR1 is LNHDA and CDR2 SQIVND (reference sequence). The CDR3 spans 17 residues. V gave up 5 bases and J gave up 0 bases, with 17 bases separating them. Sequencing was performed with immunoSEQ multiplex PCR; in TCRdb, only in-frame clones are kept and a portion is missing. The sample consists of tens of thousands of clones, roughly nine tenths of them appearing once. The sample comes from a study of T cell responses to AZD1222 COVID-19 vaccine. Study results and limitations: No repertoire was sampled before or during the peak T cell response, only after it.

This clonotype was sampled from an adult who received the AZD1222 COVID-19 vaccine. The sequences come from peripheral blood, collected 28 days after the second AZD1222 dose. The rearrangement joins TRBV19 to TRBJ1-5; D gene ambiguous. The DNA for the CDR3 is TGTGCCAGTAGTGAACACCCGTCTTCATATAGCAATCAGCCCCAGCATTTT. Translation gives CASSEHPSSYSNQPQHF.